The 18 T cell receptor beta chains below all came from one sample that was sequenced in a study of blood T cell repertoires in COVID-19. Only in-frame clones appear in the TCRdb table, and some are missing; sequencing was by immunoSEQ multiplex PCR. The sample contains about 280,000 clones, around nine tenths of which appear only once. The sequenced sample consisted of peripheral blood. These receptors originate from a woman aged 25 to 45 with COVID-19, enrolled during active disease.

V and J are TRBV18 and TRBJ1-2; unclear D gene. Germline V gene lookup returns CDR1 KGHSH and CDR2 LQKENI. Trimming removed 3 bases at V and 5 bases at J, with 7 bases between. The CDR3 loop spans 12 amino acids. The CDR3 reads CASSPSPYGYTF. CDR3 nucleotides: TGTGCCAGCTCACCTTCTCCTTATGGCTACACCTTC. The whole variable domain, remainder taken from reference TRBV18 and TRBJ1-2, is NAGVMQNPRHLVRRRGQEARLRCSPMKGHSHVYWYRQLPEEGLKFMVYLQKENIIDESGMPKERFSAEFPKEGPSILRIQQVVRGDSAAYFCASSPSPYGYTFGSGTRLTVV.

This chain uses TRBV5-1 with TRBJ2-2; 9 positions agree with TRBD1. The CDR3 is 15 residues long. V shed 5 bases and J 3 bases; nucleotides not matched to a gene: 5. In germline, CDR1 is SGHRS, CDR2 YFSETQ. Here the CDR3 DNA reads TGCGCCAGCAGTCCGGGGGACAGGGACACCGGGGAGCTGTTTTTT. Its protein product is CASSPGDRDTGELFF. The variable domain in full, with the rest retrieved from reference TRBV5-1 and TRBJ2-2, is KAGVTQTPRYLIKTRGQQVTLSCSPISGHRSVSWYQQTPGQGLQFLFEYFSETQRNKGNFPGRFSGRQFSNSRSEMNVSTLELGDSALYLCASSPGDRDTGELFFGEGSRLTVL.

V and J are TRBV4-1 and TRBJ2-2; D remains ambiguous. Germline V CDR1 and CDR2: MGHRA, YSYEKL. The V gene lost 1 base and the J gene lost 6 bases, with 12 bases spanning the gap. This CDR3 is 15 amino acids long. In DNA form, the CDR3 reads TGCGCCAGCAGCCAAGCCGGGTTGACGGCCGGGGAGCTGTTTTTT. Protein product: CASSQAGLTAGELFF.

The rearrangement links TRBV6-5 to TRBJ1-2, with TRBD1 identical over 7 bases. CDR3 size: 14 residues. J gave up 4 bases and V 4 bases, and 6 bases lay outside the gene matches. The germline gives CDR1 MNHEY, CDR2 SVGAGI. The CDR3 sequence is CASSSTGSIYGYTF. CDR3 DNA: TGTGCCAGCAGTTCGACAGGGTCAATCTATGGCTACACCTTC.

This chain links TRBV19 with TRBJ1-5; D perhaps matches TRBD1 (6 bases). The CDR3 totals 15 residues. Germline V gives CDR1 LNHDA, CDR2 SQIVND (reference sequence). Trimming removed 7 bases at V and 0 bases at J, with 13 bases between. In DNA form, the CDR3 reads TGTGCCAGTACACAGGGAATGGATAGCAATCAGCCCCAGCATTTT. Its protein product is CASTQGMDSNQPQHF. The full variable domain, completed using reference TRBV19 and TRBJ1-5, is DGGITQSPKYLFRKEGQNVTLSCEQNLNHDAMYWYRQDPGQGLRLIYYSQIVNDFQKGDIAEGYSVSREKKESFPLTVTSAQKNPTAFYLCASTQGMDSNQPQHFGDGTRLSIL.

The chain employs TRBV7-2 and TRBJ2-7, with D perhaps matching TRBD2 (6 bases). Trimming removed 3 bases at V and 2 bases at J, with 11 bases between. The CDR3 loop spans 14 amino acids. The germline CDR1 and CDR2 sequences are SGHTA and FQGNSA. CDR3 coding DNA: TGTGCCAGCAGCTTTCAGGGACTCCCCTACGAGCAGTACTTC. Translating gives CASSFQGLPYEQYF.

The genes are TRBV12-5 and TRBJ1-2; no definite D call. The CDR3 consists of 14 residues. The germline V gene encodes CDR1 LGHNT and CDR2 FRNRAP. The V end was cut by 1 base, the J end by 3 bases, with 9 bases between. The chain's CDR3 is CASGLGGGDYGYTF. The DNA of the CDR3 is TGTGCTAGTGGTTTGGGCGGAGGAGACTATGGCTACACCTTC.

The chain recombines TRBV11-2 with TRBJ2-5, with TRBD2 matching 8 bases. The CDR3 extends over 16 amino acids. Germline values: CDR1 SGHAT, CDR2 FQNNGV. With 6 bases clipped from V and 1 base from J, the junction kept 10 bases outside the gene matches. For the CDR3, the DNA is TGTGCCAGCAGGGGATGGGGTGCGGGGGGCCAAGAGACCCAGTACTTC. Its translation is CASRGWGAGGQETQYF.

The chain combines TRBV6-7 with TRBJ1-2; D not certain. TRBV6-7 is given ORF status, its function remaining uncertain. There are 14 residues in the CDR3. The germline V and J ends were trimmed by 10 bases and 4 bases, with 19 bases remaining between them. The CDR3 reads CATPIGGLCYGYTF. DNA for the CDR3: TGTGCCACACCCATAGGTGGACTGTGCTATGGCTACACCTTC.

This clone was detected only once. The V gene is TRBV7-2, the J gene TRBJ2-7; the D is unclear. Germline assignment: CDR1 SGHTA and CDR2 FQGNSA. The CDR3 sequence is 14 residues long. Trimming cost V 3 bases and J 2 bases, with 11 bases left between them. In nucleotides, the CDR3 is TGTGCCAGCAGCTTTCTCGGTCCTACCTACGAGCAGTACTTC. Protein: CASSFLGPTYEQYF.

The V call is TRBV19, the J call TRBJ2-2, with 13 bases matching TRBD2. Germline V lookup: CDR1 LNHDA, CDR2 SQIVND (reference sequence). This CDR3 is 15 amino acids long. V lost 4 bases, J lost 5 bases, and 1 base stayed unmatched. CDR3 sequence (DNA): TGTGCCAGTAGTACGGGACTAGCGGGGACCGGGGAGCTGTTTTTT. It specifies CASSTGLAGTGELFF.

The chain joins TRBV2 to TRBJ1-5; 7 positions match TRBD1. This CDR3 is built from 14 residues. Germline V gene sequence: CDR1 SNHLY, CDR2 FYNNEI. Trimming removed 8 bases from V and 0 bases from J; junction bases left unmatched: 4. CDR3 nucleotide sequence: TGTGCCAGCGGGGGACAGTATAGCAATCAGCCCCAGCATTTT. This translates into CASGGQYSNQPQHF.

The chain employs TRBV7-8 and TRBJ1-2; TRBD1 matches at 8 bases. In germline, CDR1 is SGHVS, CDR2 FQNEAQ. Trimming took 1 base from V and 4 from J; bases not matched to a gene: 5. This CDR3 has 15 amino acids. CDR3 nucleotides: TGTGCCAGCAGCTTAGGACAGGGGCTTCCCTATGGCTACACCTTC. This gives the protein CASSLGQGLPYGYTF.

The chain combines TRBV5-1 with TRBJ2-3; TRBD1 agrees at 9 bases. The length of the CDR3 is 15 residues. Germline trimming cut 1 base from V and 5 bases from J; bases unmatched to any gene: 5. Per germline, CDR1 SGHRS and CDR2 YFSETQ. The CDR3 spells CASSLRGQGEDTQYF. Written as DNA, the CDR3 is TGCGCCAGCAGCTTGAGGGGACAGGGAGAAGATACGCAGTATTTT.

This chain joins TRBV27 and TRBJ2-4; 8 bases are shared with TRBD2. With V trimmed by 4 bases and J by 3 bases, 5 bases remained unmatched. The CDR3 totals 15 residues. Per germline, CDR1 MNHEY and CDR2 SMNVEV (reference sequence). The CDR3 spells CASSYGGAGKNIQYF. The CDR3 coding sequence is TGTGCCAGCAGTTACGGGGGGGCAGGCAAAAACATTCAGTACTTC.

The CDR3 DNA is TGTGCCAGCAGGAGCGCCCAGGGACAGGGGAGCTACAATGAGCAGTTCTTC. It translates to CASRSAQGQGSYNEQFF. The rearrangement uses TRBV3-1 (or the pseudogene TRBV3-2) and TRBJ2-1, with 10 bases matching TRBD1. Germline loops: CDR1 LGHDT, CDR2 YNNKEL (reference sequence). The CDR3 has 17 amino acids. V gave up 6 bases and J gave up 3 bases; unmatched junction bases: 11.

This sequence joins TRBV7-9 and TRBJ1-4; no reliable D call. V was clipped by 1 base and J by 3 bases, with 9 bases between them. Germline loops: CDR1 SEHNR, CDR2 FQNEAQ (reference sequence). There are 15 residues in the CDR3. In nucleotides, the CDR3 is TGTGCCAGCAGCTTAGGATCTTCGGCTAATGAAAAACTGTTTTTT. This gives the protein CASSLGSSANEKLFF.

The V call is TRBV3-1 (or the pseudogene TRBV3-2), the J call TRBJ1-3, with D unresolved. The CDR3 has 14 residues. The V end lost 2 bases, the J end lost 2 bases, and 7 bases lay between the germline ends. Germline CDR1 reads LGHDT; CDR2 reads YNNKEL (reference sequence). The CDR3 region is CASSQSEAGNTIYF. CDR3 DNA sequence: TGTGCCAGCAGCCAATCCGAGGCTGGAAACACCATATATTTT.